This section outlines one TCR beta chain sequence together with its context. This specimen belongs to a study of CD8+ T cells in alopecia areata. The overall study: Treatment comprised oral tofacitinib, 5 to 10 mg twice daily, in treated patients.

TCR sequencing used cDNA made by reverse transcription of extracted RNA. The repertoire was sequenced with immunoSEQ multiplex PCR; TCRdb's copy has only in-frame clones and lacks some. This sample carries roughly 250,000 clones, 67% of them seen once, and the ten largest clones take around 1.2%. Obtained from alopecia areata patients were lesional scalp punch biopsies along with peripheral blood. The sorting of PBMCs gave CD4+ and CD8+ T cells. The CDR3 is 15 amino acids. Trimming took off 4 bases at V and 0 bases at J, with 7 bases between the two ends. Germline CDR1 is SGHTA and CDR2 is FQGNSA. This TCR was sampled from a human donor with alopecia areata. The specimen comprised CD4+ T cells sorted from blood, sampled at week 0. The chain joins TRBV7-2 to TRBJ1-6, with unresolved D. In DNA, the CDR3 is TGTGCCAGCAGCTACGCTAGCTCCTATAATTCACCCCTCCACTTT. Encoded protein: CASSYASSYNSPLHF.